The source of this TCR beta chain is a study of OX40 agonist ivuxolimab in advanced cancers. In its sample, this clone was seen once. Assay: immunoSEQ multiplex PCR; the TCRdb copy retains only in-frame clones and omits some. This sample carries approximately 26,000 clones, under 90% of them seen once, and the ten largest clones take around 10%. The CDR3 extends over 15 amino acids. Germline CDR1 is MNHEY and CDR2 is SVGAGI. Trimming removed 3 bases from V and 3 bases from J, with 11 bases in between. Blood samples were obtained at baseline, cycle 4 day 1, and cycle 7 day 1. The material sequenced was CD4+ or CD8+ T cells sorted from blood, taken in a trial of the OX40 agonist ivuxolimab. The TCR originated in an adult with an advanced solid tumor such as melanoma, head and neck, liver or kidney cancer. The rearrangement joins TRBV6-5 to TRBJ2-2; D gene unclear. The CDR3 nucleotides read TGTGCCAGCAGTTATGGGCAGACCTACACCGGGGAGCTGTTTTTT. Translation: CASSYGQTYTGELFF.